The rows below give T cell receptor beta chains drawn from one sample of a study of control samples from healthy donors and cancer patients. Using immunoSEQ multiplex PCR, the repertoire was profiled, and TCRdb retains in-frame clones only, with some absent. The table records about 150,000 clones, 90% to 95% of them present only once. Sequenced sample: blood. Source of these receptors: a young man in good health. CDR3s include the opening cysteine and the closing phenylalanine or tryptophan. Each record gives: clone size, V gene, D gene, J gene, CDR3 protein, CDR3 DNA. D genes are given only for firm matches. The size field is filled for only some rows; it gives once, few, many or a size class.

clone size: .
V gene: TRBV5-1
D gene: TRBD2
J gene: TRBJ2-2
CDR3 protein: CARRAGAGGLNTGELFF
CDR3 DNA: TGCGCCCGCCGCGCGGGGGCGGGGGGCCTAAACACCGGGGAGCTGTTTTTT

clone size: .
V gene: TRBV7-2
D gene: .
J gene: TRBJ1-6
CDR3 protein: CASLWGASGSPLHF
CDR3 DNA: TGTGCCAGCCTTTGGGGGGCCAGTGGTTCACCCCTCCACTTT

clone size: .
V gene: TRBV7-8
D gene: .
J gene: TRBJ2-7
CDR3 protein: CASSLGRGADEQYF
CDR3 DNA: TGTGCCAGCAGCTTAGGCAGGGGGGCGGACGAGCAGTACTTC

clone size: .
V gene: TRBV10-2
D gene: .
J gene: TRBJ1-4
CDR3 protein: CASSTVGNEKLFF
CDR3 DNA: TGCGCCAGCTCGACGGTAGGGAATGAAAAACTGTTTTTT

clone size: .
V gene: TRBV7-2
D gene: .
J gene: TRBJ1-4
CDR3 protein: CASSLVNAAGLFF
CDR3 DNA: TGTGCCAGCAGCTTAGTTAATGCCGCAGGGCTGTTTTTT

clone size: .
V gene: TRBV10-3
D gene: .
J gene: TRBJ2-1
CDR3 protein: CATRLDQSEQFF
CDR3 DNA: TGTGCCACCCGACTGGACCAGAGTGAGCAGTTCTTC

clone size: .
V gene: TRBV7-9
D gene: .
J gene: TRBJ2-2
CDR3 protein: CASSQVPGELFF
CDR3 DNA: TGTGCCAGCAGCCAAGTACCCGGGGAGCTGTTTTTT

clone size: .
V gene: TRBV12-3/TRBV12-4
D gene: TRBD1
J gene: TRBJ1-2
CDR3 protein: CASSFHRGEGYTF
CDR3 DNA: TGTGCCAGCAGTTTCCACAGGGGGGAAGGCTACACCTTC

clone size: .
V gene: TRBV27
D gene: TRBD1
J gene: TRBJ2-7
CDR3 protein: CASSNRQGYEQYF
CDR3 DNA: TGTGCCAGCAGCAACAGACAGGGCTACGAGCAGTACTTC

clone size: .
V gene: TRBV7-9
D gene: TRBD1
J gene: TRBJ2-5
CDR3 protein: CASSSTGEETQYF
CDR3 DNA: TGTGCCAGCAGCTCGACAGGGGAAGAGACCCAGTACTTC

clone size: .
V gene: TRBV4-1
D gene: .
J gene: TRBJ1-4
CDR3 protein: CASSQFWGVATNEKLFF
CDR3 DNA: TGCGCCAGCAGCCAATTCTGGGGGGTTGCAACTAATGAAAAACTGTTTTTT

clone size: .
V gene: TRBV7-2
D gene: TRBD1
J gene: TRBJ2-4
CDR3 protein: CASSLASRGAKNIQYF
CDR3 DNA: TGTGCCAGCAGCTTAGCTAGCAGGGGGGCCAAAAACATTCAGTACTTC

clone size: few
V gene: TRBV7-2
D gene: .
J gene: TRBJ1-6
CDR3 protein: CATSGVVHSPLHF
CDR3 DNA: TGTGCCACCTCGGGAGTCGTGCATTCACCCCTCCACTTT

clone size: .
V gene: TRBV4-3
D gene: .
J gene: TRBJ2-3
CDR3 protein: CASSQDSDFTDTQYF
CDR3 DNA: TGCGCCAGCAGCCAAGACTCGGACTTTACAGATACGCAGTATTTT

clone size: .
V gene: TRBV11-2
D gene: TRBD2
J gene: TRBJ2-1
CDR3 protein: CASSVSGGATEQFF
CDR3 DNA: TGTGCCAGCAGCGTTAGCGGGGGGGCCACTGAGCAGTTCTTC

clone size: .
V gene: TRBV6-5
D gene: .
J gene: TRBJ2-2
CDR3 protein: CASSYEGSLNTGELFF
CDR3 DNA: TGTGCCAGCAGTTACGAAGGGTCTCTAAACACCGGGGAGCTGTTTTTT

clone size: .
V gene: TRBV7-9
D gene: TRBD1
J gene: TRBJ2-1
CDR3 protein: CASSLGEGGGEQFF
CDR3 DNA: TGTGCCAGCAGCTTAGGTGAAGGGGGCGGGGAGCAGTTCTTC

clone size: .
V gene: TRBV28
D gene: .
J gene: TRBJ2-3
CDR3 protein: CASTRAGRPLTDTQYF
CDR3 DNA: TGTGCCAGCACCCGGGCCGGCAGACCCCTCACAGATACGCAGTATTTT

clone size: .
V gene: TRBV6-1
D gene: .
J gene: TRBJ1-2
CDR3 protein: CASSVGIGRSMIGYTF
CDR3 DNA: TGTGCCAGCAGTGTTGGTATTGGACGGTCCATGATCGGCTACACCTTC

clone size: .
V gene: TRBV7-9
D gene: .
J gene: TRBJ2-7
CDR3 protein: CASSGPAGTFPYEQYF
CDR3 DNA: TGTGCCAGCAGCGGTCCCGCCGGGACCTTCCCCTACGAGCAGTACTTC

clone size: .
V gene: TRBV19
D gene: .
J gene: TRBJ2-2
CDR3 protein: CASMWNPARATANTGELFF
CDR3 DNA: TGTGCCAGTATGTGGAACCCCGCCAGGGCCACCGCGAACACCGGGGAGCTGTTTTTT

clone size: .
V gene: TRBV3-1/TRBV3-2
D gene: .
J gene: TRBJ1-1
CDR3 protein: CASSQDPGEPLAEAFF
CDR3 DNA: TGTGCCAGCAGCCAAGACCCTGGAGAGCCCCTGGCTGAAGCTTTCTTT

clone size: .
V gene: TRBV11-2
D gene: .
J gene: TRBJ2-5
CDR3 protein: CASSLFGETQYF
CDR3 DNA: TGTGCCAGCAGCTTATTCGGAGAGACCCAGTACTTC

clone size: few
V gene: TRBV19
D gene: .
J gene: TRBJ1-1
CDR3 protein: CASSINPIGTEAFF
CDR3 DNA: TGTGCCAGTAGTATTAACCCGATAGGGACTGAAGCTTTCTTT

clone size: .
V gene: TRBV5-5
D gene: .
J gene: TRBJ1-6
CDR3 protein: CASSLRDFGNSPLHF
CDR3 DNA: TGTGCCAGCAGCTTGAGGGATTTTGGTAATTCACCCCTCCACTTT

clone size: .
V gene: TRBV7-6
D gene: .
J gene: TRBJ2-3
CDR3 protein: CASSLADRDPPASTDTQYF
CDR3 DNA: TGTGCCAGCAGCTTAGCGGATCGGGACCCCCCTGCTAGCACAGATACGCAGTATTTT

clone size: .
V gene: TRBV4-1
D gene: .
J gene: TRBJ1-1
CDR3 protein: CASSQGPARVNTEAFF
CDR3 DNA: TGCGCCAGCAGCCAAGGGCCCGCGCGGGTGAACACTGAAGCTTTCTTT